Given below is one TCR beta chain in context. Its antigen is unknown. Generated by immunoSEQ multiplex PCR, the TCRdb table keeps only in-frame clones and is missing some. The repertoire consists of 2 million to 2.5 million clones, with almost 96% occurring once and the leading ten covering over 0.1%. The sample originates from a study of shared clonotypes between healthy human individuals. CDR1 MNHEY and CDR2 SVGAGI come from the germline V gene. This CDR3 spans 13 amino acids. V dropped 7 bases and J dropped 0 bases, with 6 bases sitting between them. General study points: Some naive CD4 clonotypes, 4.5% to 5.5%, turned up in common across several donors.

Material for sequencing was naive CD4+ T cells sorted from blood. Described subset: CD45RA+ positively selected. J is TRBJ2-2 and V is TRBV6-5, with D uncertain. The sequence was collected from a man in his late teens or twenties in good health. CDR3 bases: TGTGCCAGCAAGGATCCGAACACCGGGGAGCTGTTTTTT. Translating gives CASKDPNTGELFF.